This is a list of T cell receptor beta chains from one sample in a study of blood T cells in healthy people across ages. TCRdb ran MiXCR on the 5' RACE reads and lists one entry per CDR3 protein. The sample carries about 800,000 distinct CDR3 sequences, 58% recorded once. Sequencing used blood. The receptors stem from a man younger than 45 in good health. CDR3s include the opening cysteine and the closing phenylalanine or tryptophan. D genes are given only for firm matches. Clone size is shown for a subset of rows, as once, few, many or a class of expanded clone.

TRBV7-9	TRBJ2-5	-	-	CASSIRTGQETQYF	TGTGCCAGCAGCATACGGACCGGCCAAGAGACCCAGTACTTC
TRBV20-1	TRBJ2-1	TRBD1	few	CSASQRTGQGSNEQFF	TGCAGTGCTTCCCAGAGGACGGGACAGGGTTCGAATGAGCAGTTCTTC
TRBV7-2	TRBJ2-4	-	-	CASSLNPAKNIQYF	TGTGCCAGCAGCCTGAACCCGGCCAAAAACATTCAGTACTTC
TRBV2	TRBJ1-5	TRBD1	-	CASSLRQGSNQPQHF	TGTGCCAGCAGCCTAAGACAGGGAAGCAATCAGCCCCAGCATTTT
TRBV6-6	TRBJ1-6	-	-	CASSKNSPLHF	TGTGCCAGCAGTAAAAATTCACCCCTCCACTTT
TRBV7-3	TRBJ1-2	TRBD1	-	CASSLGPGQGVNYGYTF	TGTGCCAGCAGCTTAGGGCCCGGACAGGGAGTTAACTATGGCTACACCTTC
TRBV7-8	TRBJ2-6	-	-	CASSLVYQGRPSGANVLTF	TGTGCCAGCAGCTTGGTCTACCAGGGACGACCCTCTGGGGCCAACGTCCTGACTTTC
TRBV11-3	TRBJ2-2	TRBD1	-	CASSFRPGGNPGELFF	TGTGCCAGCAGCTTCCGCCCAGGGGGCAATCCCGGGGAGCTGTTTTTT
TRBV11-2	TRBJ2-5	-	few	CASSFLGTGTQYF	TGTGCCAGCAGCTTCCTGGGGACGGGGACCCAGTACTTC
TRBV20-1	TRBJ2-7	-	few	CSAREAVGGEQYF	TGCAGTGCTAGAGAGGCGGTAGGGGGGGAGCAGTACTTC
TRBV20-1	TRBJ2-1	-	-	CSARAPTGGGYNEQFF	TGCAGTGCTAGAGCCCCGACTGGGGGAGGCTACAATGAGCAGTTCTTC
TRBV10-3	TRBJ2-5	-	few	CAIRKQGQETQYF	TGTGCCATCCGAAAACAGGGTCAAGAGACCCAGTACTTC
TRBV21-1	TRBJ1-4	-	-	CASSKAPPGVVSEKLFF	TGTGCCAGCAGCAAAGCCCCCCCAGGGGTCGTAAGTGAAAAACTGTTTTTT
TRBV20-1	TRBJ2-3	-	-	CSARGRGPTDTQYF	TGCAGTGCTAGAGGGCGGGGGCCCACAGATACGCAGTATTTT
TRBV4-3	TRBJ2-2	TRBD1	-	CASTSDRGYPGELFF	TGCGCCAGCACCTCGGACAGGGGGTACCCCGGGGAGCTGTTTTTT
TRBV2	TRBJ2-3	TRBD2	-	CASSLLASGGTETQYF	TGTGCCAGCAGTCTTTTGGCTAGCGGGGGTACAGAGACGCAGTATTTT
TRBV20-1	TRBJ2-5	TRBD2	-	CSARERSSGMGTQYF	TGCAGTGCTAGAGAACGTTCTAGCGGGATGGGGACCCAGTACTTC
TRBV20-1	TRBJ1-2	-	-	CSARDYGVGGYGYTF	TGCAGTGCTAGAGATTATGGGGTTGGAGGATATGGCTACACCTTC
TRBV28	TRBJ2-7	-	few	CASAHYEQYF	TGTGCCAGCGCTCACTACGAGCAGTACTTC
TRBV4-3	TRBJ2-5	TRBD2	-	CASSQETSGTLREQYF	TGCGCCAGCAGCCAAGAGACTAGCGGGACGCTGCGTGAGCAGTACTTC
TRBV3-1	TRBJ1-2	TRBD1	few	CASSPGTAHYGYTF	TGTGCCAGCAGCCCAGGGACAGCTCACTATGGCTACACCTTC
TRBV4-3	TRBJ2-1	TRBD1	-	CASSQDQSFAGGDEQFF	TGCGCCAGCAGCCAAGATCAATCATTCGCAGGGGGCGATGAGCAGTTCTTC
TRBV12-3/TRBV12-4	TRBJ2-1	-	-	CASSLHSGDNNEQFF	TGTGCCAGCAGTTTGCACAGCGGGGACAACAATGAGCAGTTCTTC
TRBV7-2	TRBJ1-2	-	-	CASSLRGDHNYGYTF	TGTGCCAGCAGCTTGAGGGGGGACCATAACTATGGCTACACCTTC
TRBV5-1	TRBJ2-1	-	-	CASSFDASPMNEQFF	TGCGCCAGCAGCTTTGATGCTAGCCCCATGAATGAGCAGTTCTTC
TRBV20-1	TRBJ2-1	TRBD2	-	CSAWGLAGLNEQFF	TGCAGTGCCTGGGGACTAGCGGGGTTAAATGAGCAGTTCTTC
TRBV15	TRBJ1-4	-	few	CATSRDSARINEKLFF	TGTGCCACCAGCAGAGATTCGGCACGGATTAATGAAAAACTGTTTTTT
TRBV6-1	TRBJ1-2	-	few	CASTPGNYGYTF	TGTGCCAGCACACCGGGAAACTATGGCTACACCTTC
TRBV6-2/TRBV6-3	TRBJ2-7	-	-	CASRSGTTRYEQYF	TGTGCCAGTCGCTCTGGAACAACCCGCTACGAGCAGTACTTC
TRBV7-9	TRBJ1-5	-	-	CASSLVGETQPQHF	TGTGCCAGCAGCTTAGTGGGGGAGACTCAGCCCCAGCATTTT
TRBV18	TRBJ2-7	-	-	CASSPTDGYEQYF	TGTGCCAGCTCACCCACGGACGGCTACGAGCAGTACTTC